The 10 T cell receptor beta chains given below trace back to one sample, sequenced in a study of blood T cells in healthy people across ages. Through a sample-barcoded 5' primer and a J-beta primer mix, a second PCR was run for 7 to 11 cycles. TCRdb itself ran the 5' RACE reads through MiXCR, one entry per CDR3 protein. Of some 730,000 distinct CDR3 sequences listed, about 20% are singletons. Sequencing was performed on blood. These receptors all stem from a man aged 70-80 years in good health.

In its sample, this clonotype was seen a few times. The genes are TRBV6-2 or TRBV6-3 and TRBJ2-5, with TRBD2 as a possible D gene (5 bases). The J call may be faulty, since TRBJ2-7 better matches the DNA end. From germline, CDR1 is MNHEY and CDR2 SVGEGT. This CDR3 has 12 amino acids. CDR3 region: CASSQDFYEQYV. The CDR3, as DNA: TGTGCCAGCAGTCAGGACTTTTACGAGCAGTACGTC.

The rearrangement uses TRBV12-3 or TRBV12-4 and TRBJ2-5; D remains ambiguous. The germline V and J ends were trimmed by 0 bases and 1 base, with 9 bases remaining between them. The length of the CDR3 is 15 residues. In DNA, the CDR3 is TGTGCCAGCAGTTTAGCGGCGGCAGTCCAAGAGACCCAGTACTTC. It specifies CASSLAAAVQETQYF.

This clonotype was counted between two and nine times. The chain has TRBV12-3 or TRBV12-4 and TRBJ2-1; D is ambiguous. CDR3 length: 13 amino acids. Trimming left V 0 bases short and J 5 bases short, with 5 bases between. The CDR3 spells CASSLAQNNEQFF. The CDR3 region has the DNA TGTGCCAGCAGTTTAGCACAGAACAATGAGCAGTTCTTC.

The chain links TRBV20-1 to TRBJ2-3; 11 bases line up with TRBD1. The CDR3 consists of 15 residues. J gave up 2 bases and V 6 bases, and 7 bases lay outside the gene matches. CDR1 and CDR2 from the germline V gene are DFQATT and SNEGSKA (reference sequence). CDR3 DNA sequence: TGCAGTGCCCTAGGGACAGGGGGGATCACAGATACGCAGTATTTT. It is translated as CSALGTGGITDTQYF.

This clonotype was detected a few times. The chain carries TRBV5-1 and TRBJ2-5; TRBD2 agrees at 8 bases. V lost 3 bases, J lost 4 bases, and 8 bases stayed unmatched. The CDR3 totals 15 residues. In germline, CDR1 is SGHRS, CDR2 YFSETQ. CDR3 sequence: CASSSGTSFAETQYF. Here the CDR3 DNA reads TGCGCCAGCAGCTCCGGGACTAGTTTTGCAGAGACCCAGTACTTC.

The chain employs TRBV20-1 and TRBJ2-7; TRBD2 matches at 7 bases. The CDR3 contains 14 residues. Trimming removed 6 bases from V and 4 bases from J; junction bases left unmatched: 12. Germline V CDR1 and CDR2: DFQATT, SNEGSKA (reference sequence). CDR3 nucleotides: TGCAGTGCCCACCTGTTTGGGGAGGGGTACGAGCAGTACTTC. It encodes CSAHLFGEGYEQYF.

This clonotype appeared a few times. The gene calls are TRBV3-1 and TRBJ2-3; 10 bases map to TRBD2. J lost 7 bases, V lost 0 bases, and 7 bases had no gene match. This CDR3 is 16 amino acids long. Germline values: CDR1 LGHDT, CDR2 YNNKEL (reference sequence). The CDR3 protein is CASSQDPSGSINTQYF. CDR3 coding DNA: TGTGCCAGCAGCCAAGATCCTAGCGGGAGTATCAATACGCAGTATTTT.

The chain combines TRBV28 with TRBJ1-2, with 7 bases lining up with TRBD1. The J segment lost 7 bases and the V segment lost 3 bases, leaving 17 bases of the junction unmatched. The CDR3 sequence is 17 residues long. Looked up from germline, CDR1 is MDHEN and CDR2 is SYDVKM. CDR3 nucleotides: TGTGCCAGCAGTTTGGCTGGACACAACAGGGGAGACGGTGGCTACACCTTC. It yields the protein CASSLAGHNRGDGGYTF.

This clonotype was observed a handful of times. The chain has TRBV6-2 or TRBV6-3 and TRBJ2-7; TRBD1 or TRBD2 may be the D gene (5 bases each). Germline V gene sequence: CDR1 MNHEY, CDR2 SVGEGT. CDR3 length equals 13 residues. The V end was cut by 8 bases, the J end by 2 bases, with 13 bases between. The CDR3 DNA is TGTGCCAGCTCCTGGGGACGAACCTACGAGCAGTACTTC. This gives the protein CASSWGRTYEQYF.

This clonotype was observed a handful of times. The chain employs TRBV10-3 and TRBJ1-6, with 7 bases identical to TRBD1. Per germline, CDR1 ENHRY and CDR2 SYGVKD. V was clipped by 10 bases and J by 0 bases; unmatched bases: 9. This CDR3 comprises 16 residues. The CDR3 sequence is CATRQGSSSYNSPLHF. In DNA form, the CDR3 reads TGTGCCACCCGACAGGGATCAAGCTCCTATAATTCACCCCTCCACTTT.